A selection of T cell receptor beta chains follows, all from one sample in a study of blood T cells in healthy people across ages. Using its own MiXCR run on the 5' RACE reads, TCRdb lists one record per CDR3 protein. In the table there are about 1 million distinct CDR3 sequences, under 45% of which are singletons. The specimen was blood. The receptor source for this set is a woman aged 60 to 75 in good health. The CDR3 runs from the conserved cysteine through the conserved F or W. The D gene is left open where the match is weak. Where a row states a size, it is once, few, many or the class of an expanded clone; other rows omit it.

size	V	J	length	D	DNA	CDR3
-	TRBV2	TRBJ2-7	12	-	TGTGCCGCTGGGGTCAGCTCCTACGAGCAGTACTTC	CAAGVSSYEQYF
-	TRBV3-1	TRBJ2-1	15	TRBD1	TGTGCCAGCAGCCATTTGGACAGGGTGTACAATGAGCAGTTCTTC	CASSHLDRVYNEQFF
-	TRBV21-1	TRBJ2-7	19	-	TGTGCCAGCAGCAAACCGCCACTAGCGGGAGTGCTTCAATCCTACGAGCAGTACTTC	CASSKPPLAGVLQSYEQYF
-	TRBV20-1	TRBJ1-5	15	TRBD1	TGCAGTGCTAGAGATACGGGACAGTCCAATCAGCCCCAGCATTTT	CSARDTGQSNQPQHF
-	TRBV10-3	TRBJ2-1	17	TRBD2	TGTGCCATCAGTACCCGGACTAGCGGGAGGGCCTTAAATGAGCAGTTCTTC	CAISTRTSGRALNEQFF
once	TRBV20-1	TRBJ2-1	14	TRBD2	TGCAGTATGGATGGGACTAGCGTGGGGAATGAGCAGTTCTTC	CSMDGTSVGNEQFF
-	TRBV28	TRBJ2-7	17	-	TGTGCCAGCAGCCAAGGGGTTAGGGGGGTATCCTCCTACGAGCAGTACTTC	CASSQGVRGVSSYEQYF
few	TRBV29-1	TRBJ2-7	17	TRBD2	TGCAGCGTTGAAGGGGGGGGACTAGCGGGTTCCTACTACGAGCAGTACTTC	CSVEGGGLAGSYYEQYF
few	TRBV29-1	TRBJ2-3	14	-	TGCAGCGTAGAGGAGGGAGGACTCACAGATACGCAGTATTTT	CSVEEGGLTDTQYF
-	TRBV27	TRBJ2-1	16	TRBD2	TGTGCCAGCAGGCATGGACTAGCGGGAGGTAACAATGAGCAGTTCTTC	CASRHGLAGGNNEQFF
few	TRBV4-1	TRBJ2-7	15	TRBD2	TGCGCCAGCAGCCAAGGACTAGCGCGCTCCTACGAGCAGTACTTC	CASSQGLARSYEQYF
-	TRBV5-1	TRBJ2-1	19	TRBD2	TGCGCCAGCAGTGAGGAGGGGACTAGCGGGAGAGTCGGCTACAATGAGCAGTTCTTC	CASSEEGTSGRVGYNEQFF
-	TRBV29-1	TRBJ1-2	13	-	TGCAGCGTTTGGCGGCCCCGGGACTATGGCTACACCTTC	CSVWRPRDYGYTF
few	TRBV6-4	TRBJ2-3	16	TRBD2	TGTGCCAGCAGGAGTAGCGGGAGGGCCATAAAAAATACGCAGTATTTT	CASRSSGRAIKNTQYF
-	TRBV20-1	TRBJ2-7	15	TRBD2	TGCAGTGCTAGAGAAGGTGGGGGGGGAACCTACGAGCAGTACTTC	CSAREGGGGTYEQYF
-	TRBV29-1	TRBJ2-1	16	TRBD2	TGCAGCGTTGTACGGAGCGGGGGAAGCTCCTACAATGAGCAGTTCTTC	CSVVRSGGSSYNEQFF
-	TRBV12-3/TRBV12-4	TRBJ1-4	15	TRBD1	TGTGCCAGCAGTCCGGGACAGGAGAGGGATGAAAAACTGTTTTTT	CASSPGQERDEKLFF
-	TRBV9	TRBJ2-3	19	TRBD2	TGTGCCAGCAGCCCCGAAGGAGGGGTGACTAGCGGGGACGCGTATACGCAGTATTTT	CASSPEGGVTSGDAYTQYF
few	TRBV29-1	TRBJ2-1	13	TRBD2	TGCAGCGTTGTAGCGGGAGGCACCTATGAGCAGTTCTTC	CSVVAGGTYEQFF
-	TRBV5-6	TRBJ1-1	16	TRBD1	TGTGCCAGCAGCTCGTCCAACCGAAGACAGGGAACTGAAGCTTTCTTT	CASSSSNRRQGTEAFF
-	TRBV10-3	TRBJ2-2	12	-	TGTGCCATCAGTGAGGGGCTCGGGGAGCTGTTTTTT	CAISEGLGELFF
many	TRBV19	TRBJ1-2	14	-	TGTGCCAGTACGCGGGACCCCGCTAACTATGGCTACACCTTC	CASTRDPANYGYTF
few	TRBV5-1	TRBJ2-1	14	-	TGCGCCAGCAGCCCGGAATGGGCTGGCAATGAGCAGTTCTTC	CASSPEWAGNEQFF
-	TRBV25-1	TRBJ2-5	13	-	TGTGCCAGCAAGCCTTCAACTGGAGGGACCCAGTACTTC	CASKPSTGGTQYF
-	TRBV2	TRBJ2-7	13	-	TGTGCCAGCAGTGTCAACAGGTTAGGCGAGCAGTACTTC	CASSVNRLGEQYF
-	TRBV20-1	TRBJ2-1	15	-	TGCAGTGCTAGTCGTGGGGGCAGTCGGCAAGAGACCCAGTTCTTC	CSASRGGSRQETQFF
-	TRBV29-1	TRBJ2-7	13	TRBD1	TGCAGCGGAGGGACAGGGTTTTCGGGCGAGCAGTACTTC	CSGGTGFSGEQYF
-	TRBV6-6	TRBJ2-1	15	TRBD2	TGTGCCAGCAGTTATGGACTAGCGGGAGTGAGTGAGCAGTTCTTC	CASSYGLAGVSEQFF
-	TRBV18	TRBJ2-7	17	-	TGTGCCAGCTCACCCTACGGGACCGATGGCACCTCCGGAGAGCAGTACTTC	CASSPYGTDGTSGEQYF
-	TRBV19	TRBJ2-7	14	-	TGTGCCACCAAAGTTGGACAGAGCTCCTACGAGCAGTACTTC	CATKVGQSSYEQYF
-	TRBV18	TRBJ2-3	14	-	TGTGCCAGCTCACCACTGGGAAACACAGATACGCAGTATTTT	CASSPLGNTDTQYF
few	TRBV9	TRBJ1-4	12	-	TGTGCCAGCAGCGTAGAGGCCGGAAAACTGTTTTTT	CASSVEAGKLFF
few	TRBV5-1	TRBJ2-7	15	-	TGCGCCAGCAGCTTGGAGGGCTTCTCCTCCTACGAGCAGTACTTC	CASSLEGFSSYEQYF
-	TRBV6-1	TRBJ1-4	14	-	TGTGCCAGCAGACGAAGACAGGCCAATGAAGAACTGTTTTTT	CASRRRQANEELFF
many	TRBV20-1	TRBJ2-1	13	TRBD1	TGCAGTGCAAGGACAGGCTCCTACAATGAGCAGTTCTTC	CSARTGSYNEQFF
few	TRBV12-3/TRBV12-4	TRBJ2-1	15	TRBD2	TGTGCCAGCAAACCGGGACTAGCGGGAGGAAATGAGCAGTTCTTC	CASKPGLAGGNEQFF
-	TRBV12-3/TRBV12-4	TRBJ2-5	14	-	TGTGCCAGCAGACCCTCGGGCGGGTTTGAGACCCAGTACTTC	CASRPSGGFETQYF
few	TRBV10-3	TRBJ2-5	14	-	TGTGCCATCAGCCCAGGAGGGGCGGGATCGGAGCAGTACTTC	CAISPGGAGSEQYF
-	TRBV12-3/TRBV12-4	TRBJ1-5	15	-	TGTGCCAGCAGTTTAGTAGAACACCTCAATCAGCCCCAGCATTTT	CASSLVEHLNQPQHF
-	TRBV20-1	TRBJ1-2	13	-	TGCAGTGCTAGTGTCACGGCCAACTATGGCTACACCTTC	CSASVTANYGYTF
few	TRBV20-1	TRBJ2-3	14	TRBD2	TGCAGTGCAGTTCTAGCGGAAGGAGGAGATACGCAGTATTTT	CSAVLAEGGDTQYF